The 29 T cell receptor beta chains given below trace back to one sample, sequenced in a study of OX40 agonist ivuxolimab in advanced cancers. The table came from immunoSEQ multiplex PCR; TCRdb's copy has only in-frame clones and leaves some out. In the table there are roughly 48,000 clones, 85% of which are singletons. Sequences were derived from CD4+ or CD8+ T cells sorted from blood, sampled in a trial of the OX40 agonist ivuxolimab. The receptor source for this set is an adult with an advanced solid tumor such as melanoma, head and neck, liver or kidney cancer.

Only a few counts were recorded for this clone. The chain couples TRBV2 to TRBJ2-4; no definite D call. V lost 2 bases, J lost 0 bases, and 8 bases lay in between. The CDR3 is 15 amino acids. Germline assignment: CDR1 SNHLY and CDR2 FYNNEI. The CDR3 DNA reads TGTGCCAGCAGTGAACTAGTCCTAGCCAAAAACATTCAGTACTTC. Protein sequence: CASSELVLAKNIQYF.

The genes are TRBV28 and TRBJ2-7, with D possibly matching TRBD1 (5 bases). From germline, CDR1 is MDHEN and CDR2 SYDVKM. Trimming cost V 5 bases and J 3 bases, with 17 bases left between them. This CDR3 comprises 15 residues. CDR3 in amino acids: CASSDSRKMNYEQYF. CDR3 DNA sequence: TGTGCCAGCAGTGACAGCCGTAAGATGAACTACGAGCAGTACTTC.

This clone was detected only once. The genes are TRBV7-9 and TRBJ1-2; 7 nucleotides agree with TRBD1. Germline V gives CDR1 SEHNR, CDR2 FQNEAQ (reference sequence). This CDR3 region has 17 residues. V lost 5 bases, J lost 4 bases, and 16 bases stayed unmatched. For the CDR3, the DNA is TGTGCCAGCAGCGCCGAGGCAGGGGGATCTCCCTCCTATGGCTACACCTTC. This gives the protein CASSAEAGGSPSYGYTF.

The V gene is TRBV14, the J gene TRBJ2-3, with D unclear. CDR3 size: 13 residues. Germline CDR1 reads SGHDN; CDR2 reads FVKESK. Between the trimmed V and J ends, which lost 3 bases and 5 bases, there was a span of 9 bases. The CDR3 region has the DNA TGTGCCAGCAGCCACCAAGTGGGAGATACGCAGTATTTT. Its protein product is CASSHQVGDTQYF.

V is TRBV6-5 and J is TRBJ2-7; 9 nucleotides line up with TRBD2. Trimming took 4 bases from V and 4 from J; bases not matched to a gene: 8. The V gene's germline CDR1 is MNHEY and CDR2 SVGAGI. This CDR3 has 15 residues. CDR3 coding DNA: TGTGCCAGCAGTTTTTTAGCGGGAGCAGGGTACGAGCAGTACTTC. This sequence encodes CASSFLAGAGYEQYF.

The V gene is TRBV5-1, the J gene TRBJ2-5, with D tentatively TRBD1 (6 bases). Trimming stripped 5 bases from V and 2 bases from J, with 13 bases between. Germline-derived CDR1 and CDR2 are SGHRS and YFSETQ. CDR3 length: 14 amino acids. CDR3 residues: CASRADSSQETQYF. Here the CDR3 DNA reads TGCGCCAGCAGGGCGGACAGCTCACAAGAGACCCAGTACTTC. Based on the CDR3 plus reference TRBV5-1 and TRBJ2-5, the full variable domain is KAGVTQTPRYLIKTRGQQVTLSCSPISGHRSVSWYQQTPGQGLQFLFEYFSETQRNKGNFPGRFSGRQFSNSRSEMNVSTLELGDSALYLCASRADSSQETQYFGPGTRLLVL.

The chain's CDR3 is CASSFEGSRYEQYF. For the CDR3, the DNA is TGTGCCAGCAGCTTTGAAGGGAGCCGCTACGAGCAGTACTTC. The chain joins TRBV7-9 to TRBJ2-7; the D gene is possibly TRBD2 (5 bases). The CDR3 runs to 14 residues. V gave up 3 bases and J gave up 3 bases, with 12 bases separating them. CDR1 is SEHNR and CDR2 is FQNEAQ in the germline V gene (reference sequence).

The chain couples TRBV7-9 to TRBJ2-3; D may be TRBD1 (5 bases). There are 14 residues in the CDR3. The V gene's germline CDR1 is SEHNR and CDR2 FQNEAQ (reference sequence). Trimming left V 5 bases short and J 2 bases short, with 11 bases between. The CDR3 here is CASSTGQPTDTQYF. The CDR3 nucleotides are TGTGCCAGCAGCACCGGACAACCCACAGATACGCAGTATTTT.

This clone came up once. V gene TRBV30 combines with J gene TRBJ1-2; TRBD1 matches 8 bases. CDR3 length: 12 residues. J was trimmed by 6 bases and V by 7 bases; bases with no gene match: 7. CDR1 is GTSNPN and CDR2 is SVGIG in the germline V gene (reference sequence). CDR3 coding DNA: TGTGCCTCCCTACGGACAGGGAATGGCTACACCTTC. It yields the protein CASLRTGNGYTF.

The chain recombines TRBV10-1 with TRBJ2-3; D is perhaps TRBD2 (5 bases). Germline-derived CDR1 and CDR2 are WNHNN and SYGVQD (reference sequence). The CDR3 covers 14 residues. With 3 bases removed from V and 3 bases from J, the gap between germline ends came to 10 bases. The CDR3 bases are TGCGCCAGCAGTGACGGACTCTTAACAGATACGCAGTATTTT. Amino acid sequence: CASSDGLLTDTQYF.

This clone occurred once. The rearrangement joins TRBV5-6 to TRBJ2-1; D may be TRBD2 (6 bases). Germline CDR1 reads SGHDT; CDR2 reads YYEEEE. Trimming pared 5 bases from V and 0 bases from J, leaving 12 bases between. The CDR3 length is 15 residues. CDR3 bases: TGTGCCAGCAGGGAGCGGGCGAGCTCCTACAATGAGCAGTTCTTC. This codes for CASRERASSYNEQFF. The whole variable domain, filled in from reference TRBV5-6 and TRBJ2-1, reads DAGVTQSPTHLIKTRGQQVTLRCSPKSGHDTVSWYQQALGQGPQFIFQYYEEEERQRGNFPDRFSGHQFPNYSSELNVNALLLGDSALYLCASRERASSYNEQFFGPGTRLTVL.

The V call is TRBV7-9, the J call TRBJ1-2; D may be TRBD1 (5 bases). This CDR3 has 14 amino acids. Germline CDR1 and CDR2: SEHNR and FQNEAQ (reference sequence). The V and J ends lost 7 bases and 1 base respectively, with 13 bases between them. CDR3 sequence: CASTPGGLNYGYTF. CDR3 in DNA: TGTGCCAGCACCCCTGGGGGACTTAACTATGGCTACACCTTC. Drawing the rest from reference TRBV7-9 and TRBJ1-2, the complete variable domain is DTGVSQNPRHKITKRGQNVTFRCDPISEHNRLYWYRQTLGQGPEFLTYFQNEAQLEKSRLLSDRFSAERPKGSFSTLEIQRTEQGDSAMYLCASTPGGLNYGYTFGSGTRLTVV.

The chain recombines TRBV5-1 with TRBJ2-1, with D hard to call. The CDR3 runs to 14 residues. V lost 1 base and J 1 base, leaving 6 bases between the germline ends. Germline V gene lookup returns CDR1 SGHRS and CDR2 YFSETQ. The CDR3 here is CASSLIGSYNEQFF. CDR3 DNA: TGCGCCAGCAGCTTGATCGGGTCCTACAATGAGCAGTTCTTC.

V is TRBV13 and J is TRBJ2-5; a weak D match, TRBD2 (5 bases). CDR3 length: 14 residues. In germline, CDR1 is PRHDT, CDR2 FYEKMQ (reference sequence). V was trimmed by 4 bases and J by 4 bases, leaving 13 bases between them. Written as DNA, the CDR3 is TGTGCCAGCAGCTCCGGCCGGGAATTAGAGACCCAGTACTTC. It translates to CASSSGRELETQYF.

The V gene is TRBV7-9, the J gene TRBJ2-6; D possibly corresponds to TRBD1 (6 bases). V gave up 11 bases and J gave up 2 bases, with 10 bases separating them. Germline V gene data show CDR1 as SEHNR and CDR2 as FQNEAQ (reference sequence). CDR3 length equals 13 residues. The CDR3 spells CALEGAGANVLTF. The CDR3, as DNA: TGTGCCCTCGAGGGGGCTGGGGCCAACGTCCTGACTTTC.

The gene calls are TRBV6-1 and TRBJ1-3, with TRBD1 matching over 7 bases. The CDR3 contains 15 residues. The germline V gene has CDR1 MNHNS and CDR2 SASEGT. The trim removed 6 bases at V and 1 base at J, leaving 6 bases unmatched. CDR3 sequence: CASSNRGPSGNTIYF. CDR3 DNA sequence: TGTGCCAGCAGCAACAGGGGACCTTCTGGAAACACCATATATTTT.

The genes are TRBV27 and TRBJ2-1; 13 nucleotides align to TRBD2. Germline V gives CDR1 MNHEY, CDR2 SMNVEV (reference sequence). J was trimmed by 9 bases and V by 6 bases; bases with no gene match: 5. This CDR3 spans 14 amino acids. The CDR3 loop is CASSGLAGETEQFF. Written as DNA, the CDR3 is TGTGCCAGCAGCGGACTAGCGGGAGAGACTGAGCAGTTCTTC.

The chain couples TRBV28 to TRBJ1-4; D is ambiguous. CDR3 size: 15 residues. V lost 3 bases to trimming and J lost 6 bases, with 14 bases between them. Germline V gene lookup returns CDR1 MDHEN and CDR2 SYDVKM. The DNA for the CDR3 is TGTGCCAGCAGTTTGGGTGGAAGGAGTCATGAAAAACTGTTTTTT. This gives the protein CASSLGGRSHEKLFF.

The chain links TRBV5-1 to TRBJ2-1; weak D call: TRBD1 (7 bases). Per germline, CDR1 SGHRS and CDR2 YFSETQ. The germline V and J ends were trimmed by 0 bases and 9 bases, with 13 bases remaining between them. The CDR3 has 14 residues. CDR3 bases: TGCGCCAGCAGCTTGGACCCAGGGGGAGGTGAGCAGTTCTTC. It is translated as CASSLDPGGGEQFF.

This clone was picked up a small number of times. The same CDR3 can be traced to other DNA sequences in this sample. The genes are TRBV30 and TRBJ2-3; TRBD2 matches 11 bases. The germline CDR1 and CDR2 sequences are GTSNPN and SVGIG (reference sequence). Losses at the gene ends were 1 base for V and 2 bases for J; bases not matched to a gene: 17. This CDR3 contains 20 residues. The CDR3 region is CAWSAGTGWLAGGFTDTQYF. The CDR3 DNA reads TGTGCCTGGAGTGCCGGGACAGGGTGGTTAGCGGGAGGGTTCACAGATACGCAGTATTTT.

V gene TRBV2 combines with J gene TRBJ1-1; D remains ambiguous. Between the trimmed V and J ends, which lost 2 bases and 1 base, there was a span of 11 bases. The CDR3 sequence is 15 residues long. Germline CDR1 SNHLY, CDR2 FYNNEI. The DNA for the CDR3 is TGTGCCAGCAGTGAAATAGGGCAGGCGAACACTGAAGCTTTCTTT. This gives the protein CASSEIGQANTEAFF. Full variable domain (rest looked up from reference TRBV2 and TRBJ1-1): EPEVTQTPSHQVTQMGQEVILRCVPISNHLYFYWYRQILGQKVEFLVSFYNNEISEKSEIFDDQFSVERPDGSNFTLKIRSTKLEDSAMYFCASSEIGQANTEAFFGQGTRLTVV.

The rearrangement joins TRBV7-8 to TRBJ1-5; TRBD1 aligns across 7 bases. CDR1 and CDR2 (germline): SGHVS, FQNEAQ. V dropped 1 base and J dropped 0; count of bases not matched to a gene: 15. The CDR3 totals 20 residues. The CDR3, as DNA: TGTGCCAGCAGCTTAGTCCCGGGACAGAGGAGACTCTATAGCAATCAGCCCCAGCATTTT. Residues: CASSLVPGQRRLYSNQPQHF.

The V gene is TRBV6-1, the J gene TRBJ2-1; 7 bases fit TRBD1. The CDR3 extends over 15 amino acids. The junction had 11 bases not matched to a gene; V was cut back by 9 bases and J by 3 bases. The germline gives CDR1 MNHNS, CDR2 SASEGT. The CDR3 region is CASSSGDRIYNEQFF. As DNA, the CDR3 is TGTGCCAGTAGTTCCGGGGACAGAATCTACAATGAGCAGTTCTTC.

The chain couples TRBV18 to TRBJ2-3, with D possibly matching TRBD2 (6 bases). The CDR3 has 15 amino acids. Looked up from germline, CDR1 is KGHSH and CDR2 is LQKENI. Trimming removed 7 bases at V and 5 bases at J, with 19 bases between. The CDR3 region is CASFPRGVARDTQYF. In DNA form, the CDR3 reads TGTGCCAGCTTCCCACGCGGGGTTGCGAGAGATACGCAGTATTTT.

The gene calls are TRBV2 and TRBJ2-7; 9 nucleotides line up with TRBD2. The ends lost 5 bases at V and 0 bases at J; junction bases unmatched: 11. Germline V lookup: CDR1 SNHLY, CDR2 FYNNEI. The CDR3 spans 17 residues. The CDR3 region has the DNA TGTGCCAGCAGTCCCGACGACGCGGGAGGGACCTCCTACGAGCAGTACTTC. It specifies CASSPDDAGGTSYEQYF.

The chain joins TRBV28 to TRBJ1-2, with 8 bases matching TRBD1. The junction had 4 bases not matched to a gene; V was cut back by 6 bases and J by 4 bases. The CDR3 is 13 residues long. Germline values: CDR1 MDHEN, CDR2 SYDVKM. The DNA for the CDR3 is TGTGCCAGCAGCTACGGACAGGGCTATGGCTACACCTTC. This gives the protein CASSYGQGYGYTF.

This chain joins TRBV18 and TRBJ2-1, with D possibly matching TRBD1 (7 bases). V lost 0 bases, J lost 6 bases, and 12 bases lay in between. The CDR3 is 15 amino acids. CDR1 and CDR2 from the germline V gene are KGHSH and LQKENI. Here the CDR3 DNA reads TGTGCCAGCTCACCACCAGGGCAGGGGGGCAATGAGCAGTTCTTC. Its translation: CASSPPGQGGNEQFF.

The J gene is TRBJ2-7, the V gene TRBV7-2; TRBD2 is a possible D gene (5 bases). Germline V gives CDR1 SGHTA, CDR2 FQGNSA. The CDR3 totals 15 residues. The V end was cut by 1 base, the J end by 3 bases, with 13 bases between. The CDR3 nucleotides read TGTGCCAGCAGCTTAGGACGGACTCGGGACTACGAGCAGTACTTC. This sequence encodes CASSLGRTRDYEQYF. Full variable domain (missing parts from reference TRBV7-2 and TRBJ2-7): GAGVSQSPSNKVTEKGKDVELRCDPISGHTALYWYRQSLGQGLEFLIYFQGNSAPDKSGLPSDRFSAERTGGSVSTLTIQRTQQEDSAVYLCASSLGRTRDYEQYFGPGTRLTVT.

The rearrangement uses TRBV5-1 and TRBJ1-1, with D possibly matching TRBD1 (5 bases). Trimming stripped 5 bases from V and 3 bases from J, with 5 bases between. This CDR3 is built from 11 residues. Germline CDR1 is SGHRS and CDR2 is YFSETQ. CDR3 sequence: CASRQDTEAFF. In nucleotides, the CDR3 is TGCGCCAGCAGACAGGACACTGAAGCTTTCTTT.